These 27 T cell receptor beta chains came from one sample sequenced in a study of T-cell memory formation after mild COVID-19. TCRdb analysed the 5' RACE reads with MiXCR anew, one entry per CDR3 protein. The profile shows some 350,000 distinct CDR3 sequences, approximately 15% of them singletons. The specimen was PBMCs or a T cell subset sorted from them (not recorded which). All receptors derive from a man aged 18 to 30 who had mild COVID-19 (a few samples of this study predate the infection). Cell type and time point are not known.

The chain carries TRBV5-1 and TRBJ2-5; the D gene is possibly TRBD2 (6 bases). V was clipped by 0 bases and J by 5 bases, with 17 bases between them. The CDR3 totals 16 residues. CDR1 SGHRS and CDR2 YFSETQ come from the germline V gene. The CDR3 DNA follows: TGCGCCAGCAGCTTGGTTGCAGTCCTTCGGGGGGAGACCCAGTACTTC. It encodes CASSLVAVLRGETQYF.

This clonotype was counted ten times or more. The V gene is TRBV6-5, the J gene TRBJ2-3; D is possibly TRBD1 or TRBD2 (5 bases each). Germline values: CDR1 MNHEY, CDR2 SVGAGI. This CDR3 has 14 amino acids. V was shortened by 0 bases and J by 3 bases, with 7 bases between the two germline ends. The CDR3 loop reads CASSYSRGTDTQYF. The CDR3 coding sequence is TGTGCCAGCAGTTACTCGAGGGGAACAGATACGCAGTATTTT.

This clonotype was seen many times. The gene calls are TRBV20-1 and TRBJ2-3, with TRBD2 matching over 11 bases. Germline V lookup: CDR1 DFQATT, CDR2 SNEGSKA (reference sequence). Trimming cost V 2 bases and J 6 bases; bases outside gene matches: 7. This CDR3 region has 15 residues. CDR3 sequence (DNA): TGCAGTGCTAGACTAGCGGGGGGATCCCCGGATACGCAGTATTTT. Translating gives CSARLAGGSPDTQYF.

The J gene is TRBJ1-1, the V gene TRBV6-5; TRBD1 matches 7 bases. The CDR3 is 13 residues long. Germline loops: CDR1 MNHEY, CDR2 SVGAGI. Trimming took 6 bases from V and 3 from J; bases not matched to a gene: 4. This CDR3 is CASSLRGYTEAFF. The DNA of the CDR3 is TGTGCCAGCAGCCTCAGGGGGTACACTGAAGCTTTCTTT.

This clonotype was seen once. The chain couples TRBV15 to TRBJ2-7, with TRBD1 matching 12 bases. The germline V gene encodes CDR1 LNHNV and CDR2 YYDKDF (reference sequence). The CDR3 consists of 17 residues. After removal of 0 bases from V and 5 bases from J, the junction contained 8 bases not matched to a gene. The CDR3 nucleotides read TGTGCCACCAGCAGAGATGGGGGACAGGGGGCGCTTAACGAGCAGTACGTC. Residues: CATSRDGGQGALNEQYV.

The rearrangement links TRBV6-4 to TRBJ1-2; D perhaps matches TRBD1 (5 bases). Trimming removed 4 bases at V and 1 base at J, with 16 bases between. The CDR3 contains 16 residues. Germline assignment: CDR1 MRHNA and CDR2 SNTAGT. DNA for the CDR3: TGTGCCAGCAGTGCCTCCCCCGTAGACAGTAACTATGGCTACACCTTC. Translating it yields CASSASPVDSNYGYTF.

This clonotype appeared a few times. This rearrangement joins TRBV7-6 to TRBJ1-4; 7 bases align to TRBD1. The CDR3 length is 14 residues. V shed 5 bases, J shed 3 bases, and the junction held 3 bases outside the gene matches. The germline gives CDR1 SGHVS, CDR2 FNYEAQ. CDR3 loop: CASSKGAPNEKLFF. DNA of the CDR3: TGTGCCAGCAGCAAGGGGGCCCCTAATGAAAAACTGTTTTTT. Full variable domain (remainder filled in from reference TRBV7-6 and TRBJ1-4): GAGVSQSPRYKVTKRGQDVALRCDPISGHVSLYWYRQALGQGPEFLTYFNYEAQQDKSGLPNDRFSAERPEGSISTLTIQRTEQRDSAMYRCASSKGAPNEKLFFGSGTQLSVL.

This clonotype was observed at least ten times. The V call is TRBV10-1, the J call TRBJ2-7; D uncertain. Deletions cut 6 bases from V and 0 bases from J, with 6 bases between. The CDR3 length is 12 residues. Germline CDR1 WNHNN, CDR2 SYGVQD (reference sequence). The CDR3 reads CASSQSSYEQYF. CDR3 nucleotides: TGCGCCAGCAGCCAAAGCTCCTACGAGCAGTACTTC.

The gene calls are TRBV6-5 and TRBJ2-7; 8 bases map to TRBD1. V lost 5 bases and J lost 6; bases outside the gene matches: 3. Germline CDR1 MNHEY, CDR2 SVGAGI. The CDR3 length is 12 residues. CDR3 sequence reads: CASSATGGEQYV. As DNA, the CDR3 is TGTGCCAGCAGTGCCACAGGGGGCGAGCAGTACGTC.

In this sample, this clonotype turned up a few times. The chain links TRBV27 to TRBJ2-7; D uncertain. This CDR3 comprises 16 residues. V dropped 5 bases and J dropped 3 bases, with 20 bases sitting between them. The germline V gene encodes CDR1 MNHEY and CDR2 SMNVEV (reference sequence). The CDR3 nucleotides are TGTGCCAGCAGTCCTCGGACCGCCACAATCGGCTACGAGCAGTACGTC. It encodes CASSPRTATIGYEQYV.

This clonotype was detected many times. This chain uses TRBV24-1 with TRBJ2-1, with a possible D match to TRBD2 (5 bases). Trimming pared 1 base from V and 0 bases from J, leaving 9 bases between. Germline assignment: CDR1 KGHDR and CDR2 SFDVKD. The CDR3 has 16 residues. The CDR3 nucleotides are TGTGCCACCAGTGATTTATCCACTAGCTCCTACAATGAGCAGTTCTTC. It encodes CATSDLSTSSYNEQFF.

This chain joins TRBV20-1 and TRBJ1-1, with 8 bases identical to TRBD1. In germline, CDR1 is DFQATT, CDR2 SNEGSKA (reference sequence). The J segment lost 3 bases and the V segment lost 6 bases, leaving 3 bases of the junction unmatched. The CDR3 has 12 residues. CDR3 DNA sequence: TGCAGTGCGCCGACAGGGGACACTGAAGCTTTCTTT. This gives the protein CSAPTGDTEAFF.

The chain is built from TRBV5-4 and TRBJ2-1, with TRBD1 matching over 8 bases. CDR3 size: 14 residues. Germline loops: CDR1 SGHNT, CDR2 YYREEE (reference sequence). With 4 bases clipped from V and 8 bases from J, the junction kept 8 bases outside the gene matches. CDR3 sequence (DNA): TGTGCCAGCAGCCGGGACAGGAGAATCGATGAGCAGTTCTTC. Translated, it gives CASSRDRRIDEQFF.

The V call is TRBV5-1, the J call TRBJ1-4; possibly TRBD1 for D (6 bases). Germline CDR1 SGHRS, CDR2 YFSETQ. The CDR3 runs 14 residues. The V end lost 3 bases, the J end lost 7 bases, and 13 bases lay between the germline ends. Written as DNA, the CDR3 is TGCGCCAGCAGCTCCGCGCAGGGGTTTGAAAAACTGTTTTTT. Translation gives CASSSAQGFEKLFF.

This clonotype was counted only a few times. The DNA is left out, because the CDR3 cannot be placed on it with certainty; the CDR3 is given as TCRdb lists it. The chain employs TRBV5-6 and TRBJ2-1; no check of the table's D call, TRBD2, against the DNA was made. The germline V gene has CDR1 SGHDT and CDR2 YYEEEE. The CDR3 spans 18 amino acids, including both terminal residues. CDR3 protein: CASSLGASGLGEFFGRVF.

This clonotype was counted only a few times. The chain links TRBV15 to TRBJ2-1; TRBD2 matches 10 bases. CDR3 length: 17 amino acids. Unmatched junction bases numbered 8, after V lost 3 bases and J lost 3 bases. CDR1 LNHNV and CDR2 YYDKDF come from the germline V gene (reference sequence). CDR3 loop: CATSSAIAGGFYNEQFF. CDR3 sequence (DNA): TGTGCCACCAGCAGTGCCATAGCGGGGGGCTTCTACAATGAGCAGTTCTTC.

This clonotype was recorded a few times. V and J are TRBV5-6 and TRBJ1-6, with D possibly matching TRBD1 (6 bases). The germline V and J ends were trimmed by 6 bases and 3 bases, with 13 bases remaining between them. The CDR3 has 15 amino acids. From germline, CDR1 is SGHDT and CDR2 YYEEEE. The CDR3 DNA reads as TGTGCCAGCAACCAGGGGAACGACTATAATTCACCCCTCCACTTT. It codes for CASNQGNDYNSPLHF.

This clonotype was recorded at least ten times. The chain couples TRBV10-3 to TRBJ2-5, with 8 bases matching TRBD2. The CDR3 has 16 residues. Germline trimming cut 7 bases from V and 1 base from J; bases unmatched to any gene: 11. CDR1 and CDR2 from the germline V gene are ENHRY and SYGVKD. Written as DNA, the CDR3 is TGTGCCATCACCGACGGTGGTCGGGGGGGCCAAGAGACCCAGTACTTC. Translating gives CAITDGGRGGQETQYF.

For the CDR3, the DNA is TGTGCCAGCAGCCGGTTGAGCGGGATCCCCCCAGATACGCAGTATTTT. Amino acids: CASSRLSGIPPDTQYF. V is TRBV7-2 and J is TRBJ2-3, with 7 bases matching TRBD2. The CDR3 is 16 amino acids. Germline CDR1 SGHTA, CDR2 FQGNSA. V trimming: 5 bases; J trimming: 4 bases; junction bases outside the gene matches: 12.

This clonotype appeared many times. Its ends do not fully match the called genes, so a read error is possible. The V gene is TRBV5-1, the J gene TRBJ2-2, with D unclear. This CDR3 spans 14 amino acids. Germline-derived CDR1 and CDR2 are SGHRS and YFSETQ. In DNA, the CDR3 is TGCGCCAGCAGCCCCCCGACCTACACGGGGGAGCTGTTTTTT. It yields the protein CASSPPTYTGELFF.

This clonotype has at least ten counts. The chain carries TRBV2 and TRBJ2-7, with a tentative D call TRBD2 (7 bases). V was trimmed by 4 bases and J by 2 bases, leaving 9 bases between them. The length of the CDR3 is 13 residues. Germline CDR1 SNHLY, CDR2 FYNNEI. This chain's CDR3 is CASSGGGPYEQYF. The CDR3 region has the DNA TGTGCCAGCAGTGGGGGGGGCCCCTACGAGCAGTACTTC.

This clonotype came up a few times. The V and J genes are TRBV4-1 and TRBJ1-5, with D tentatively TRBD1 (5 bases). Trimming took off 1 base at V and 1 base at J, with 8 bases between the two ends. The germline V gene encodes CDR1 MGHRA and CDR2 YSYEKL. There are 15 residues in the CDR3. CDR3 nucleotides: TGCGCCAGCAGCCAAGGACAGTCAAGCAATCAGCCCCAGCATTTT. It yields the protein CASSQGQSSNQPQHF.

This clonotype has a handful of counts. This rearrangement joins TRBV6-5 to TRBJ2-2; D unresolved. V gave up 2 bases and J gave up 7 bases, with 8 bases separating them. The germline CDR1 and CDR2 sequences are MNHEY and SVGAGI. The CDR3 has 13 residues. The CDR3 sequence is CASSYMAFGELFF. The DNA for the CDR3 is TGTGCCAGCAGTTACATGGCGTTCGGGGAGCTGTTTTTT.

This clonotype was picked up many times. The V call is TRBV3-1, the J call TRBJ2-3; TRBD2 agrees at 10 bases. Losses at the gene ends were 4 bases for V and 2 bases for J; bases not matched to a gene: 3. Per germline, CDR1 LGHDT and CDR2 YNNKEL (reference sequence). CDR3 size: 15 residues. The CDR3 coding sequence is TGTGCCAGCAGCCCCCTAGCGGGGGTCACAGATACGCAGTATTTT. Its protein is CASSPLAGVTDTQYF.

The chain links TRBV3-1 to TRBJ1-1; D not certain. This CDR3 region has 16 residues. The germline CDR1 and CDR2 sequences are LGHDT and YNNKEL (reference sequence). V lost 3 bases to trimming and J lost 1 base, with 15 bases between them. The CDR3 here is CASSHLSVGSNTEAFF. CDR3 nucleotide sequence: TGTGCCAGCAGCCATCTTTCGGTCGGATCGAACACTGAAGCTTTCTTT.

The CDR3 bases are TGTGCCAGCAGCACTAGACAGACACGTCTCATGAACACTGAAGCTTTCTTT. It yields the protein CASSTRQTRLMNTEAFF. This chain joins TRBV27 and TRBJ1-1, with D perhaps TRBD1 (5 bases). The CDR3 has 17 residues. V gave up 6 bases and J gave up 0 bases, with 20 bases separating them. Looked up from germline, CDR1 is MNHEY and CDR2 is SMNVEV (reference sequence).

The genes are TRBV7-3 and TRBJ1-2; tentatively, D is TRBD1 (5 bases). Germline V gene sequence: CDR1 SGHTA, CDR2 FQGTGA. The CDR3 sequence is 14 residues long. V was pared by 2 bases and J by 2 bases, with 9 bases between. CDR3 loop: CASSLQGLNYGYTF. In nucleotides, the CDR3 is TGTGCCAGCAGCTTACAGGGACTAAACTATGGCTACACCTTC.